Listed here are 19 T cell receptor beta chains from one sample, sequenced in a study of T cell repertoires in cytomegalovirus infection. No cognate antigen is known for these TCRs. TCRdb itself ran the reads through MiXCR, one entry per CDR3 protein. The sample records more than 250,000 distinct CDR3 sequences, approximately 25% being singletons. Sample: cultured PBMCs, taken from culture after CMV antigen stimulation. These receptors all come from a human donor in good health (CMV status not recorded). Some clones in this sample may be carry-over from other donors' samples.

This clonotype has at least ten counts. The chain recombines TRBV7-2 with TRBJ1-1; D is undetermined. The CDR3 runs 14 residues. Germline assignment: CDR1 SGHTA and CDR2 FQGNSA. V dropped 0 bases and J dropped 4 bases, with 9 bases sitting between them. CDR3 DNA sequence: TGTGCCAGCAGCTTAGCATCAAAACTCACTGAAGCTTTCTTT. It encodes CASSLASKLTEAFF.

This clonotype was seen a handful of times. The rearrangement links TRBV11-2 to TRBJ2-7; a weak D match, TRBD2 (6 bases). CDR1 and CDR2 (germline): SGHAT, FQNNGV. V lost 0 bases to trimming and J lost 0 bases, with 9 bases between them. The CDR3 has 15 residues. The CDR3 reads CASSLEGSGSYEQYV. The CDR3 DNA is TGTGCCAGCAGCTTAGAGGGTAGCGGCTCCTACGAGCAGTACGTC.

The chain links TRBV19 to TRBJ2-6, with D possibly being TRBD1 (5 bases). Germline V gives CDR1 LNHDA, CDR2 SQIVND (reference sequence). Trimming stripped 5 bases from V and 0 bases from J, with 14 bases between. This CDR3 spans 17 amino acids. CDR3 in amino acids: CASSPSDRLSGANVLTF. Written as DNA, the CDR3 is TGTGCCAGTAGTCCGTCCGACAGACTCTCTGGGGCCAACGTCCTGACTTTC.

This clonotype was counted only a few times. The chain combines TRBV19 with TRBJ2-1; D is undetermined. V shed 5 bases and J shed 0 bases, with 8 bases lying between them. The V gene's germline CDR1 is LNHDA and CDR2 SQIVND (reference sequence). The CDR3 is 14 residues long. CDR3 residues: CASSVQSSYNEQFF. The DNA of the CDR3 is TGTGCCAGTAGTGTTCAGAGCTCCTACAATGAGCAGTTCTTC.

This clonotype has just a few counts. The chain uses TRBV12-3 or TRBV12-4 and TRBJ2-3; TRBD2 agrees at 15 bases. The V gene end was trimmed by 5 bases and the J gene end by 1 base; junction bases not matched to a gene: 4. The CDR3 loop spans 17 amino acids. The CDR3 nucleotides read TGTGCCAGCAGTCCGGGACTAGCGGGAGGTGGCACAGATACGCAGTATTTT. Amino acids: CASSPGLAGGGTDTQYF.

The V gene is TRBV4-3, the J gene TRBJ2-3, with 7 positions matching TRBD2. The V segment lost 0 bases and the J segment 1 base; nucleotides outside the gene matches: 7. The CDR3 is 17 amino acids. Germline CDR1 is LGHNA and CDR2 is YSLEER. In nucleotides, the CDR3 is TGCGCCAGCAGCCAAGAGGGGTCGGCGGGGGGCACAGATACGCAGTATTTT. It translates to CASSQEGSAGGTDTQYF.

About this clonotype itself: With a much larger clone just one base away, this may be a read error. This sequence joins TRBV7-6 and TRBJ1-1; tentatively, D is TRBD1 (5 bases). The length of the CDR3 is 13 residues. V was shortened by 2 bases and J by 3 bases, with 7 bases between the two germline ends. Germline CDR1 reads SGHVS; CDR2 reads FNYEAQ. The DNA for the CDR3 is TGTGCCAGCAGCTTAATGGGGGACACTGAAGCTTTCTTT. This sequence encodes CASSLMGDTEAFF. Complete variable domain (other parts from reference TRBV7-6 and TRBJ1-1): GAGVSQSPRYKVTKRGQDVALRCDPISGHVSLYWYRQALGQGPEFLTYFNYEAQQDKSGLPNDRFSAERPEGSISTLTIQRTEQRDSAMYRCASSLMGDTEAFFGQGTRLTVV.

The chain combines TRBV5-1 with TRBJ1-2; possibly TRBD1 for D (5 bases). V was clipped by 3 bases and J by 1 base, with 34 bases between them. This CDR3 comprises 22 residues. The germline V gene encodes CDR1 SGHRS and CDR2 YFSETQ. DNA of the CDR3: TGCGCCAGCAGCTCACCTTCGATTAGGACCGACAGAACCTCTCCCCATAACTATGGCTACACCTTC. Protein: CASSSPSIRTDRTSPHNYGYTF.

This chain connects TRBV7-2 to TRBJ2-1; 9 nucleotides match TRBD2. This CDR3 has 16 residues. Germline V gene data show CDR1 as SGHTA and CDR2 as FQGNSA. V lost 5 bases and J lost 7; bases outside the gene matches: 12. The CDR3 nucleotides are TGTGCCAGCAGCGGGCTAGCGGGGTGGGCTGGGAATGAGCAGTTCTTC. Its protein is CASSGLAGWAGNEQFF.

This clonotype showed up just a few times. The gene calls are TRBV19 and TRBJ2-7; 10 positions match TRBD2. Germline V gene sequence: CDR1 LNHDA, CDR2 SQIVND (reference sequence). The CDR3 runs to 15 residues. The J segment lost 3 bases and the V segment lost 6 bases, leaving 8 bases of the junction unmatched. The DNA of the CDR3 is TGTGCCAGTAGCCAGACGACTAGCGGGCTCTACGAGCAGTACGTC. Amino acid sequence: CASSQTTSGLYEQYV.

This clonotype was found many times. V usage is TRBV7-2 and J usage is TRBJ1-4; D gene uncertain. CDR1 is SGHTA, CDR2 FQGNSA, per germline. The ends were cut back, 3 bases at V and 6 bases at J, with 11 bases in the middle. This CDR3 is built from 14 residues. The CDR3 nucleotides read TGTGCCAGCAGCTTGGGTGGTGGGGATGAAAAACTGTTTTTT. Translating gives CASSLGGGDEKLFF. Based on the CDR3 plus reference TRBV7-2 and TRBJ1-4, the full variable domain is GAGVSQSPSNKVTEKGKDVELRCDPISGHTALYWYRQSLGQGLEFLIYFQGNSAPDKSGLPSDRFSAERTGGSVSTLTIQRTQQEDSAVYLCASSLGGGDEKLFFGSGTQLSVL.

This chain links TRBV6-2 or TRBV6-3 with TRBJ2-7, with unresolved D. CDR3 length equals 13 residues. Germline V gene data show CDR1 as MNHEY and CDR2 as SVGEGT. CDR3 sequence (DNA): TGTGCCAGCAGTGACTCGGCCCAACGCGAGCAGTACGTC. Its translation: CASSDSAQREQYV.

Comment on this clonotype: At one of its ends the junction is not consistent with the germline gene, which may arise from a read error. The J gene is TRBJ2-5, the V gene TRBV2, with TRBD2 as a possible D gene (5 bases). Germline values: CDR1 SNHLY, CDR2 FYNNEI. CDR3 length equals 14 residues. In nucleotides, the CDR3 is TGTGCCAGCATGGGTAGTAGTTGGGGAGAGTCCCAGTACTTC. Its translation is CASMGSSWGESQYF.

This clonotype is categorized as medium-sized (0.01 to 0.1%). V gene TRBV7-2 combines with J gene TRBJ2-1; 13 nucleotides line up with TRBD2. The J segment lost 1 base and the V segment lost 5 bases, leaving 11 bases of the junction unmatched. The CDR3 is made up of 19 amino acids. Germline V CDR1 and CDR2: SGHTA, FQGNSA. The CDR3 sequence is CASSLRPGLAGLSYNEQFF. The CDR3 DNA is TGTGCCAGCAGCCTCAGACCGGGACTAGCGGGATTATCCTACAATGAGCAGTTCTTC.

The chain is built from TRBV20-1 and TRBJ2-1; 12 bases fit TRBD2. With 1 base clipped from V and 9 bases from J, the junction kept 4 bases outside the gene matches. This CDR3 is 14 amino acids long. Germline V gives CDR1 DFQATT, CDR2 SNEGSKA (reference sequence). CDR3 DNA sequence: TGCAGTGCTAGAGGACTAGCGGGAGAGGTTGAGCAGTTCTTC. Translating it yields CSARGLAGEVEQFF.

This clonotype was observed a few times. The chain carries TRBV18 and TRBJ1-5, with a possible D match to TRBD1 (5 bases). CDR3 size: 15 residues. Germline values: CDR1 KGHSH, CDR2 LQKENI. Deletions cut 5 bases from V and 2 bases from J, with 13 bases between. CDR3 in amino acids: CASSSIVGGNQPQHF. CDR3 nucleotide sequence: TGTGCCAGCTCATCCATTGTAGGGGGCAATCAGCCCCAGCATTTT.

This clonotype counts as medium-sized (0.01 to 0.1%). The chain uses TRBV7-2 and TRBJ1-2, with 9 bases matching TRBD1. There are 17 residues in the CDR3. Germline CDR1 SGHTA, CDR2 FQGNSA. Trimming took 1 base from V and 4 from J; bases not matched to a gene: 10. CDR3 nucleotides: TGTGCCAGCAGCTTAGTTACGGCCGGGACAGGGAGCTATGGCTACACCTTC. It specifies CASSLVTAGTGSYGYTF.

This chain uses TRBV7-6 with TRBJ2-1, with D uncertain. V was cut by 5 bases and J by 8 bases, with 13 bases left in between. CDR3 size: 13 residues. Germline CDR1 SGHVS, CDR2 FNYEAQ. The CDR3 DNA sequence: TGTGCCAGCAGCCGAATCCCCGCTTATGAGCAGTTCTTC. This translates into CASSRIPAYEQFF.

This clonotype was detected many times. DNA of the CDR3: TGTGCCACCCAGCACCTATCCCCTGGGGAGCGGTCGGACGCAGATACGCAGTATTTT. It specifies CATQHLSPGERSDADTQYF. The rearrangement joins TRBV7-2 to TRBJ2-3, with D perhaps TRBD2 (5 bases). Germline V gives CDR1 SGHTA, CDR2 FQGNSA. The CDR3 contains 19 residues. V gave up 10 bases and J gave up 4 bases, with 33 bases separating them.